One sample yielded the 2 T cell receptor beta chains listed below, sequenced in a study of CXCR3-negative and CXCR3-positive naive CD8 T cells. Overall study findings and caveats: In CXCR3-positive naive cells, the TRB CDR3s were more hydrophobic than in CXCR3-negative naive cells.

Their antigen targets remain unknown. TRB cDNA libraries were made by UMI-labeled 5' RACE. After re-calling the 5' RACE reads, TCRdb lists one entry per CDR3 protein, DNA absent. The clone table shows around 60,000 distinct CDR3 sequences, with the ten largest holding less than 0.85%. Input material: naive CXCR3+ CD8+ T cells from blood. The subset here: CD45RO-CCR7+CD27+CD95- naive CD8+ T cells expressing CXCR3 (TNR3+). These receptors all stem from a human donor in good health. Some clones in this sample may be carry-over from other donors' samples.

V usage is TRBV20-1 and J usage is TRBJ2-7; TCRdb's D call of TRBD1 is untestable without DNA. Germline CDR1 is DFQATT and CDR2 is SNEGSKA (reference sequence). This CDR3 is built from 13 residues. This chain's CDR3 is CSPRGGETYEQYF.

This sequence joins TRBV7-2 and TRBJ1-1; TCRdb proposes TRBD1, but this gene call is untestable without DNA. The CDR3 contains 15 residues. The germline CDR1 and CDR2 sequences are SGHTA and FQGNSA. The CDR3 here is CASSFGDGGFTEAFF.